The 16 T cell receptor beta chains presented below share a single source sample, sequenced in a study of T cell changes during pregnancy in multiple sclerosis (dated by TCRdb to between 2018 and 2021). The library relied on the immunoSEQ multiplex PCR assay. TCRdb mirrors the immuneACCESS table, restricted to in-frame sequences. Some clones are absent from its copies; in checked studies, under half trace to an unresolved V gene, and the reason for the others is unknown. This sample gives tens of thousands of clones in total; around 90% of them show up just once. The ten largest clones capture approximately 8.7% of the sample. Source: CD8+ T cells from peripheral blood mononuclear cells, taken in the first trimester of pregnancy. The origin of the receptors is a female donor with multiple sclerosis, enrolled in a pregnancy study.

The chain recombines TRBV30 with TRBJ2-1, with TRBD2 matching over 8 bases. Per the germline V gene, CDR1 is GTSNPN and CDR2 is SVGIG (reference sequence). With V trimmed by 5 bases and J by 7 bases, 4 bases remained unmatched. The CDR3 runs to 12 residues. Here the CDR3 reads CAWGAGVNEQFF. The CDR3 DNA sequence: TGTGCCTGGGGAGCGGGAGTTAATGAGCAGTTCTTC.

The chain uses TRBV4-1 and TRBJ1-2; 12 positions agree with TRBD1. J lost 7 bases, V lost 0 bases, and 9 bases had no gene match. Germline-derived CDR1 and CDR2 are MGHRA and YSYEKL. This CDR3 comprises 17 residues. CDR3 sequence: CASSQDPGTGGAGGYTF. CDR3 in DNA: TGCGCCAGCAGCCAAGATCCTGGGACAGGGGGCGCCGGTGGCTACACCTTC.

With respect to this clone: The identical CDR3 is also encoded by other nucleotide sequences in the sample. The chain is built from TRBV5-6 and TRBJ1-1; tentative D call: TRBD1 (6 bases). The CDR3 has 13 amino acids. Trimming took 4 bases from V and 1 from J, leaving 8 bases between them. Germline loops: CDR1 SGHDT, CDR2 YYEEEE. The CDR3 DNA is TGTGCCAGCAGCCCGGGACAGAACACTGAAGCTTTCTTT. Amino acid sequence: CASSPGQNTEAFF.

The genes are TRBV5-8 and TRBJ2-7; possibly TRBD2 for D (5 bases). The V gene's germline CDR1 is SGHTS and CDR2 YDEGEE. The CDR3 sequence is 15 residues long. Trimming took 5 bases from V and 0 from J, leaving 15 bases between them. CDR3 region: CASSQDVGSSYEQYF. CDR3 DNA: TGTGCCAGCAGTCAGGACGTAGGGAGCTCCTACGAGCAGTACTTC.

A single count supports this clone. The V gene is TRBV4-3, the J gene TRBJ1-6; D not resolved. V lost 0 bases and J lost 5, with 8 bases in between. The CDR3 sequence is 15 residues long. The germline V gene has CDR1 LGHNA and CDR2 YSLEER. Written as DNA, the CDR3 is TGCGCCAGCAGCCAAGAAACAGTCCATAATTCACCCCTCCACTTT. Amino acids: CASSQETVHNSPLHF.

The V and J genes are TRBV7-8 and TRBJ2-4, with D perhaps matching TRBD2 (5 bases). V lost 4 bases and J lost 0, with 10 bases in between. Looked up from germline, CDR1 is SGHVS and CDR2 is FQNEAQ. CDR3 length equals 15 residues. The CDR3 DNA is TGTGCCAGCAGCTCTAGGGAGATAGCCAAAAACATTCAGTACTTC. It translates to CASSSREIAKNIQYF. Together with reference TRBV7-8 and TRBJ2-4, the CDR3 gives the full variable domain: GAGVSQSPRYKVAKRGQDVALRCDPISGHVSLFWYQQALGQGPEFLTYFQNEAQLDKSGLPSDRFFAERPEGSVSTLKIQRTQQEDSAVYLCASSSREIAKNIQYFGAGTRLSVL.

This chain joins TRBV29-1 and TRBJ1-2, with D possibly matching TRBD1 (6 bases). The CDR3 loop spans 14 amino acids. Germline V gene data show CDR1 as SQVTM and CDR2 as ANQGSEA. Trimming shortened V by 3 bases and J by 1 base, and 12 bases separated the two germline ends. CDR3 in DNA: TGCAGCGTTGATCTGGACAGCGGTAACTATGGCTACACCTTC. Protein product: CSVDLDSGNYGYTF.

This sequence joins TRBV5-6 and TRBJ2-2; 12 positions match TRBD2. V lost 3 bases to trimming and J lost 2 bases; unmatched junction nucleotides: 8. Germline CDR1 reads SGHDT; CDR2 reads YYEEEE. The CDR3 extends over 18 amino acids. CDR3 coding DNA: TGTGCCAGCAGCTCCCTACCGACTAGCGGGAGAAACACCGGGGAGCTGTTTTTT. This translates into CASSSLPTSGRNTGELFF.

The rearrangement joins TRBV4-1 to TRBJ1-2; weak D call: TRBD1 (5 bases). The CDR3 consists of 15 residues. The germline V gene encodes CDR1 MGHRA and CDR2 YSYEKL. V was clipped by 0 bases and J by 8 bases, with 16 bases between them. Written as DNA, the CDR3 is TGCGCCAGCAGCCAAGAGGGGGACTCCCGGGAGGGCTACACCTTC. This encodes CASSQEGDSREGYTF.

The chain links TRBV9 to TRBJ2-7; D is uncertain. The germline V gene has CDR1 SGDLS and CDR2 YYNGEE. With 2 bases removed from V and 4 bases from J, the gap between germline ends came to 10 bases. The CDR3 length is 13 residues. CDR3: CASSVTPQYEQYF. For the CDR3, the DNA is TGTGCCAGCAGCGTCACCCCCCAGTACGAGCAGTACTTC.

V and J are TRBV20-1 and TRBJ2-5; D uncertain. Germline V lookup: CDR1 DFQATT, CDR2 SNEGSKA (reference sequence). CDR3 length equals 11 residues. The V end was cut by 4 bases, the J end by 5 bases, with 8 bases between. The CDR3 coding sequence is TGCAGTGCTAATCCATTGGAGACCCAGTACTTC. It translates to CSANPLETQYF.

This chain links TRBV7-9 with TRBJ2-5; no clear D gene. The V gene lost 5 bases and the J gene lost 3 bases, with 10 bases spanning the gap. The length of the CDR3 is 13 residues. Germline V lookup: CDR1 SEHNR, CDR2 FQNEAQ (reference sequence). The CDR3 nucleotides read TGTGCCAGCAGCCCCCAGGTCGAAGAGACCCAGTACTTC. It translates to CASSPQVEETQYF.

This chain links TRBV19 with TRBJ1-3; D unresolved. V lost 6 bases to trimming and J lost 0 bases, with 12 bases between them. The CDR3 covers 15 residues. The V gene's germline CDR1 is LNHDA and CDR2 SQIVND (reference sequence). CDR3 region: CASRNFPSSGNTIYF. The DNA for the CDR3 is TGTGCCAGTAGAAACTTTCCGAGCTCTGGAAACACCATATATTTT.

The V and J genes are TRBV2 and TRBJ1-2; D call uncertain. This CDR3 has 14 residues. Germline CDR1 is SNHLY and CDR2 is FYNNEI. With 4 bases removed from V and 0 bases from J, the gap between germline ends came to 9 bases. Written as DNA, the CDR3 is TGTGCCAGCAGTGGACTCGTAGCTAACTATGGCTACACCTTC. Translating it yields CASSGLVANYGYTF.

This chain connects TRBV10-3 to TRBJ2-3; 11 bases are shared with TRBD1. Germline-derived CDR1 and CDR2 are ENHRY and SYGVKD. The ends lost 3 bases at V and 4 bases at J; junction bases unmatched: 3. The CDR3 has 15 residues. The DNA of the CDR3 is TGTGCCATCAGTGACGAGGGACAGGGGGCAGATACGCAGTATTTT. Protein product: CAISDEGQGADTQYF.

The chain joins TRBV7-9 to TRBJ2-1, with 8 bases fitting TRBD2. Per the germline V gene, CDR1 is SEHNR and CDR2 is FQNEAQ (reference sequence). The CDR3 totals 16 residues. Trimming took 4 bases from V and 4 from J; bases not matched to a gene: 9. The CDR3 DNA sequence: TGTGCCAGCAGCTCCCAAAGCGGGAGCACTTACAATGAGCAGTTCTTC. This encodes CASSSQSGSTYNEQFF.